Described below is a single T cell receptor (beta chain) sequence and its context. MiXCR, applied by TCRdb to the RT-PCR reads, yields one record per CDR3 protein. The table lists more than 550,000 distinct CDR3 sequences, approximately 15% of them singletons. The sample consisted of memory CD4+ T cells from blood. This TCR derives from a female donor in good health, serving as a healthy control.

This CDR3 is CASSVASGSTEAFF. In nucleotides, the CDR3 is TGTGCCAGCAGCGTAGCCTCAGGGTCCACTGAAGCTTTCTTT. The chain combines TRBV9 with TRBJ1-1; D perhaps matches TRBD1 (5 bases). Trimming removed 0 bases from V and 4 bases from J, with 10 bases in between. CDR1 is SGDLS, CDR2 YYNGEE, per germline. The CDR3 consists of 14 residues.